This T cell receptor (beta chain) was captured in a study of shared clonotypes between healthy human individuals. Study-wide context: Donors had three CD4 naive, three CD4 memory, two CD8 naive and one CD8 memory plate apiece.

This clone was found once. The antigen is undetermined. V dropped 9 bases and J dropped 1 base, with 16 bases sitting between them. Per the germline V gene, CDR1 is MDHEN and CDR2 is SYDVKM. This CDR3 has 15 amino acids. Sequencing was performed with immunoSEQ multiplex PCR; in TCRdb, only in-frame clones are kept and a portion is missing. The sample contains about 330,000 clones, around 86% of which appear only once. General study results and limits: It was anticipated that sequencing depth would influence how many clonotypes donors shared. Shared clonotypes across all four donors exceeded non-shared ones in generation probability.

This TCR was recovered from a man aged 18 to 30 in good health. The sequencing sample was made of memory CD8+ T cells sorted from blood. As to subset: CD45RO+ cells pooled with CCR7-negative TemRA cells. This chain joins TRBV28 and TRBJ1-5; unclear D gene. The CDR3 DNA is TGTGCCAGTACCCCCCCAGGCAACAGCAATCAGCCCCAGCATTTT. Amino acid sequence: CASTPPGNSNQPQHF.